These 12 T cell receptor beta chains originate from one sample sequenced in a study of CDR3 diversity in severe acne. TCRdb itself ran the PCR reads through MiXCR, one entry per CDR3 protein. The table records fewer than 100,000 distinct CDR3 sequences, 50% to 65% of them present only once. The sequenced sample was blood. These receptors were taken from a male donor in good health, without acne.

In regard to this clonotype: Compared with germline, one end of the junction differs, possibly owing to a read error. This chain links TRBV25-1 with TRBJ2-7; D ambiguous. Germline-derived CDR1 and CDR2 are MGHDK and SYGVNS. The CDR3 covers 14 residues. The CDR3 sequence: CASSESEGSYERYF. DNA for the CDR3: TGTGCCAGCAGTGAATCTGAAGGGTCCTACGAGCGGTACTTC.

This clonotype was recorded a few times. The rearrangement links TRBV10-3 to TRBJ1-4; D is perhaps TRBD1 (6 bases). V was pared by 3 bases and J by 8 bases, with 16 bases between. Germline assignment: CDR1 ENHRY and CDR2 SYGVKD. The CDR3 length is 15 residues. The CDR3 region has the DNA TGTGCCATCAGTGAAAGGGCAGGGGAAAAGGAAAAACTGTTTTTT. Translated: CAISERAGEKEKLFF.

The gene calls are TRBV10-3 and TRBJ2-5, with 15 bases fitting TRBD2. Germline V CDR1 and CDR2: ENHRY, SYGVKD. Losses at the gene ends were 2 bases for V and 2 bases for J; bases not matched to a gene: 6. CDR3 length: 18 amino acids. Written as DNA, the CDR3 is TGTGCCATCAGTGAGGGACTAGCGGGAGGGCCTTATCAAGAGACCCAGTACTTC. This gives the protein CAISEGLAGGPYQETQYF.

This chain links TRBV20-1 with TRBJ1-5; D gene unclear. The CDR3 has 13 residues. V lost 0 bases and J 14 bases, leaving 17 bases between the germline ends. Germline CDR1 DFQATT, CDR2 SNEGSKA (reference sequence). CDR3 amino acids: CSARDGAGINEHF. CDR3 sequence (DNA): TGCAGTGCTAGAGACGGAGCGGGAATCAACGAGCATTTT.

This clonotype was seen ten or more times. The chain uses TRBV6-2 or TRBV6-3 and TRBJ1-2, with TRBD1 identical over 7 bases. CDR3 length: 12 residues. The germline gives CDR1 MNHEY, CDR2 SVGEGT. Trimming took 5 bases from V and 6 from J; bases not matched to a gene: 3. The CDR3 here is CASSEQGNGYTF. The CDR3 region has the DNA TGTGCCAGCAGTGAACAGGGGAATGGCTACACCTTC.

CDR3 nucleotide sequence: TGCAGTGTCCCCGATGCAGGCTACACCTTC. The encoded protein is CSVPDAGYTF. The chain has TRBV20-1 and TRBJ1-2; D unclear. The CDR3 is 10 residues long. The germline V and J ends were trimmed by 7 bases and 8 bases, with 11 bases remaining between them. Per the germline V gene, CDR1 is DFQATT and CDR2 is SNEGSKA (reference sequence).

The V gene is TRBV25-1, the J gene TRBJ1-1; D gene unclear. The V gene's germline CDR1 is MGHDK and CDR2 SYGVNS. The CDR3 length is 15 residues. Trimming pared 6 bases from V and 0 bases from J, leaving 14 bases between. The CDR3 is CASSPSSAMNTEAFF. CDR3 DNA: TGTGCCAGCAGCCCCTCTAGCGCTATGAACACTGAAGCTTTCTTT.

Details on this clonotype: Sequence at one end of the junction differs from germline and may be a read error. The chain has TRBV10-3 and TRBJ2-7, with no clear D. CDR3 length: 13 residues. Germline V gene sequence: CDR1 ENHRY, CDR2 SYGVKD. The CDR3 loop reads CASSPGTYLEQYF. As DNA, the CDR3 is TGTGCCAGCAGTCCAGGAACCTACCTCGAGCAGTACTTC.

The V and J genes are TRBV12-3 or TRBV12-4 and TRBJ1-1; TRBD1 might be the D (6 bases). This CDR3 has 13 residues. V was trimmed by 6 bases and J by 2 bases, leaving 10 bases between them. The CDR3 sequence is CASSPTGNTEAFF. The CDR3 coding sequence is TGTGCCAGCAGCCCGACAGGAAACACTGAAGCTTTCTTT.

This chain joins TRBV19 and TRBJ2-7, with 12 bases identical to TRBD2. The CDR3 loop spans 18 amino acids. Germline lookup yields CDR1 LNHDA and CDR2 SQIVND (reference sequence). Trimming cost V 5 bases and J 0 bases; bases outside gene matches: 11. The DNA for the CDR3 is TGTGCCAGTAGTGCCATGACTAGCGGGGGTGGGAGCTCCTACGAGCAGTACTTC. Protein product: CASSAMTSGGGSSYEQYF.

The CDR3 DNA reads as TGCGCCAGCAGCTTGGGACTGGTGAACACTGAAGCTTTCTTT. It specifies CASSLGLVNTEAFF. V is TRBV5-1 and J is TRBJ1-1, with D unclear. Germline V CDR1 and CDR2: SGHRS, YFSETQ. CDR3 size: 14 residues. Trimming stripped 0 bases from V and 0 bases from J, with 6 bases between. The entire variable domain, with the rest obtained from reference TRBV5-1 and TRBJ1-1, is as follows: KAGVTQTPRYLIKTRGQQVTLSCSPISGHRSVSWYQQTPGQGLQFLFEYFSETQRNKGNFPGRFSGRQFSNSRSEMNVSTLELGDSALYLCASSLGLVNTEAFFGQGTRLTVV.

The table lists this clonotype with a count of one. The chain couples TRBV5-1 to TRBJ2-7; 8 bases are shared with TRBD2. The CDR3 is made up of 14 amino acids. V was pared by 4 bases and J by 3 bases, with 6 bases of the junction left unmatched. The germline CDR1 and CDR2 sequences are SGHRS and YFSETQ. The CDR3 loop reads CASSLGLGVYEQYF. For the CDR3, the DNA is TGCGCCAGCAGCCTGGGACTAGGGGTCTACGAGCAGTACTTC. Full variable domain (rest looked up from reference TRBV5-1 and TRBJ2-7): KAGVTQTPRYLIKTRGQQVTLSCSPISGHRSVSWYQQTPGQGLQFLFEYFSETQRNKGNFPGRFSGRQFSNSRSEMNVSTLELGDSALYLCASSLGLGVYEQYFGPGTRLTVT.